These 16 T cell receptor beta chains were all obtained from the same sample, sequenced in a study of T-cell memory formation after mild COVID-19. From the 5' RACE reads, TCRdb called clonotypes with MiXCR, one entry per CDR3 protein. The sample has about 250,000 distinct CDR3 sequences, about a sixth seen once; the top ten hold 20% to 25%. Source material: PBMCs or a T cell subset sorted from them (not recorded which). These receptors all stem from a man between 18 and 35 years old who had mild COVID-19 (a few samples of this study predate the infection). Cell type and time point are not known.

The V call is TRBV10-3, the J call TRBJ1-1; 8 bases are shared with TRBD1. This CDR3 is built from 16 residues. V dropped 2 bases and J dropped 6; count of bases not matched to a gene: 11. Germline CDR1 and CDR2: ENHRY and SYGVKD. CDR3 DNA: TGTGCCATCAGTGAGAGTAGGGGCAGGGGGCCATCTGAAGCTTTCTTT. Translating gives CAISESRGRGPSEAFF.

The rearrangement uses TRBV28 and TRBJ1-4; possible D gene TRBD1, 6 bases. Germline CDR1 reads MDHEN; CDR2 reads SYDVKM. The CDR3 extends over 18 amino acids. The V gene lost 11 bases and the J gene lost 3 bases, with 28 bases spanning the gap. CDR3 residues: CAGGGGGPQPAPNEKLFF. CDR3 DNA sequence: TGTGCCGGGGGCGGGGGGGGACCCCAACCCGCTCCTAATGAAAAACTGTTTTTT.

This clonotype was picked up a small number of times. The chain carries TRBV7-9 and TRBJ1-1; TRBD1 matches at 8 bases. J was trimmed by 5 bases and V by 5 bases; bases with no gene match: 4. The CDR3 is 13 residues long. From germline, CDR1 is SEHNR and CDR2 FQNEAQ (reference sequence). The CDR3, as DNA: TGTGCCAGCAGCGAGACAGGGGAGACTGAAGCTTTCTTT. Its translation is CASSETGETEAFF.

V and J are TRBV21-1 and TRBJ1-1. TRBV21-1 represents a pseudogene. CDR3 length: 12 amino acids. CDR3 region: CASRPPLGEAFF. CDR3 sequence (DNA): TGTGCCAGCCGACCGCCTCTCGGAGAAGCTTTCTTT.

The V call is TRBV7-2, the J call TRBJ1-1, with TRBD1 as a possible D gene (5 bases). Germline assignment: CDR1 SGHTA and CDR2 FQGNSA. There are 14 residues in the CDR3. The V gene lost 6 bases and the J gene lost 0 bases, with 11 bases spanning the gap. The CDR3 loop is CASSQGPMNTEAFF. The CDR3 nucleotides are TGTGCCAGCAGTCAGGGACCCATGAACACTGAAGCTTTCTTT.

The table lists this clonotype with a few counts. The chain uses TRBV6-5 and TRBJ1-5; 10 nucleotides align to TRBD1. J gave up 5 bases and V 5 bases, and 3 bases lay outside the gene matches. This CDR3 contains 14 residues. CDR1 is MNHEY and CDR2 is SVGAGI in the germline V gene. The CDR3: CASSPTGGYQPQHF. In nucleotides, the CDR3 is TGTGCCAGCAGTCCGACAGGGGGCTATCAGCCCCAGCATTTT.

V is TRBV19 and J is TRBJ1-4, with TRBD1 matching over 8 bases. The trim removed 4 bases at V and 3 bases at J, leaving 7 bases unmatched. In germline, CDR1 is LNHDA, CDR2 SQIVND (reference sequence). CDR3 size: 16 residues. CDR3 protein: CASSTSNRGANEKLFF. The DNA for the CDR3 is TGTGCCAGTAGTACCTCAAACAGGGGGGCTAATGAAAAACTGTTTTTT.

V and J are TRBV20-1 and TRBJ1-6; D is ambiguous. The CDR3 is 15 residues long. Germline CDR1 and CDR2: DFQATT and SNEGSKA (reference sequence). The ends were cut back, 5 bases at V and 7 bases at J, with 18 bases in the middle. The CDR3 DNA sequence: TGCAGTGCTCCTCCATCGGGGTTGGGGAATTCACCCCTCCACTTT. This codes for CSAPPSGLGNSPLHF.

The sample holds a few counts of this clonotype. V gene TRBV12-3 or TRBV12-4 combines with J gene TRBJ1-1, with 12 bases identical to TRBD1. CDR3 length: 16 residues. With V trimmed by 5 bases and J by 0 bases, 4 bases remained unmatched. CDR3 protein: CASSPGTGGVNTEAFF. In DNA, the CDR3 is TGTGCCAGCAGTCCCGGGACAGGGGGCGTGAACACTGAAGCTTTCTTT.

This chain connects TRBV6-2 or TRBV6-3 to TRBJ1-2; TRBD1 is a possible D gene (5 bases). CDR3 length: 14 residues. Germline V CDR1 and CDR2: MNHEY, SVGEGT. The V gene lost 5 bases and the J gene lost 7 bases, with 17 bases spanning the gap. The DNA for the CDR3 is TGTGCCAGCAGTCAAACCGGGGACCCGCGTGGCTACACCTTC. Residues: CASSQTGDPRGYTF.

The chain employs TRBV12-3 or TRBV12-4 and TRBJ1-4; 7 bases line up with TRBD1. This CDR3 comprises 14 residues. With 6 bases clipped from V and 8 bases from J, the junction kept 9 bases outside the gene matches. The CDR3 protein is CASRDNRGGEKLFF. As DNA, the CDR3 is TGTGCCAGCAGAGACAACAGGGGAGGCGAAAAACTGTTTTTT.

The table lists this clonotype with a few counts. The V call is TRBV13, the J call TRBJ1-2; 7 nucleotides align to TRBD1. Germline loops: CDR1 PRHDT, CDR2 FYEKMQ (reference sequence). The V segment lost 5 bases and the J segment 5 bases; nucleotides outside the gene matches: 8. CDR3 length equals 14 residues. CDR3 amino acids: CASSIPDRAYGYTF. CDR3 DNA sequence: TGTGCCAGCAGCATACCAGACAGGGCTTATGGCTACACCTTC.

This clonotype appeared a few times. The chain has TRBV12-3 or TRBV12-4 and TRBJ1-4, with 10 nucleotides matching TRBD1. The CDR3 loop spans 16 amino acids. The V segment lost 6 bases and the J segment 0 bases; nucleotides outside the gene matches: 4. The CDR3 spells CASSPGQGTTNEKLFF. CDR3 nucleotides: TGTGCCAGCAGCCCGGGACAGGGGACAACTAATGAAAAACTGTTTTTT.

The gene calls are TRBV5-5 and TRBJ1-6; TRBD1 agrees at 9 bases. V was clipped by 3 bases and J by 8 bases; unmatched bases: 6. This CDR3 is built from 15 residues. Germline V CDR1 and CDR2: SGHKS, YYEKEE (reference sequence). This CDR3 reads CASSWGTGSHSPLHF. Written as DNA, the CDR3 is TGTGCCAGCAGCTGGGGGACAGGGTCGCATTCACCCCTCCACTTT. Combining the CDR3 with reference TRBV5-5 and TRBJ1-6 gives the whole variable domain DAGVTQSPTHLIKTRGQQVTLRCSPISGHKSVSWYQQVLGQGPQFIFQYYEKEERGRGNFPDRFSARQFPNYSSELNVNALLLGDSALYLCASSWGTGSHSPLHFGNGTRLTVT.

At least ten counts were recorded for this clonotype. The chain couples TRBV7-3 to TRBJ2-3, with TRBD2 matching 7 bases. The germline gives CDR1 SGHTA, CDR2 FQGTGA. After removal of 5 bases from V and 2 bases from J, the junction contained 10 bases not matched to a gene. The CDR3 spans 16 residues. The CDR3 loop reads CASSEGGSGPTDTQYF. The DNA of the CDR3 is TGTGCCAGCAGCGAAGGTGGTAGCGGGCCCACAGATACGCAGTATTTT.

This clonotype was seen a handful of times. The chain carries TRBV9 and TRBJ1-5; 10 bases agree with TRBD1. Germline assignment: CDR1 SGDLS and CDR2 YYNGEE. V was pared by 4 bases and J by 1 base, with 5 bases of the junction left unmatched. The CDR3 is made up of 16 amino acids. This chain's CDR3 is CASSRGQGLSNQPQHF. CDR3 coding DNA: TGTGCCAGCAGCCGGGGACAGGGGTTGAGCAATCAGCCCCAGCATTTT.